These 27 T cell receptor beta chains were sequenced from one sample in a study of CD8 T cells in ankylosing spondylitis. The study, taken as a whole, reports: Seemingly characteristic of ankylosing spondylitis blood was a TCR beta motif consisting of 7 or 8 highly homologous variants.

The antigens of these receptors remain unknown. TCRdb itself ran the 5' RACE reads through MiXCR, one entry per CDR3 protein. The data contain about 450,000 distinct CDR3 sequences, roughly a quarter of them singletons. The sequenced material came from blood, either unsorted or a sorted T cell fraction (not recorded which). The origin of the receptors is a male donor with ankylosing spondylitis.

This chain joins TRBV20-1 and TRBJ2-3, with 12 bases matching TRBD2. This CDR3 comprises 13 residues. Germline CDR1 and CDR2: DFQATT and SNEGSKA (reference sequence). V was pared by 6 bases and J by 8 bases, with 6 bases of the junction left unmatched. The CDR3 region is CSARLAGVITQYF. As DNA, the CDR3 is TGCAGTGCCCGACTAGCGGGAGTCATTACGCAGTATTTT.

The chain couples TRBV20-1 to TRBJ2-7; 7 positions agree with TRBD1. The CDR3 runs 14 residues. Germline V gives CDR1 DFQATT, CDR2 SNEGSKA (reference sequence). J lost 5 bases, V lost 0 bases, and 7 bases had no gene match. Written as DNA, the CDR3 is TGCAGTGCTAGAGACCGGACAGGTAGGGACGAGCAGTACGTC. It is translated as CSARDRTGRDEQYV.

This clonotype was recorded at least ten times. V and J are TRBV20-1 and TRBJ2-5, with 7 bases fitting TRBD2. After removal of 0 bases from V and 5 bases from J, the junction contained 18 bases not matched to a gene. CDR1 and CDR2 (germline): DFQATT, SNEGSKA (reference sequence). There are 18 residues in the CDR3. The CDR3 sequence is CSARDGAGEWRVGETQYF. In DNA form, the CDR3 reads TGCAGTGCTAGAGATGGGGCGGGAGAATGGAGGGTTGGGGAGACCCAGTACTTC.

With regard to this clonotype: The junction departs from germline at one end; a sequencing error may be responsible. This chain joins TRBV18 and TRBJ2-3; TRBD1 aligns across 8 bases. Germline CDR1 and CDR2: KGHSH and LQKENI. The CDR3 is 15 residues long. The CDR3 DNA sequence: TGTGACAGCTCAGCGCAGGGGGCGAAGACAGATACGCAGTATTTT. Translating it yields CDSSAQGAKTDTQYF.

This clonotype was seen a few times. The rearrangement uses TRBV5-1 and TRBJ1-3; weak D call: TRBD1 (5 bases). This CDR3 has 13 amino acids. Germline values: CDR1 SGHRS, CDR2 YFSETQ. The germline V and J ends were trimmed by 7 bases and 4 bases, with 12 bases remaining between them. CDR3 sequence: CASGLEGGNTIYF. CDR3 in DNA: TGCGCCAGCGGTCTCGAGGGGGGAAACACCATATATTTT.

The rearrangement joins TRBV4-1 to TRBJ2-1; 9 nucleotides agree with TRBD2. The CDR3 consists of 16 residues. Germline CDR1 is MGHRA and CDR2 is YSYEKL. With 1 base clipped from V and 4 bases from J, the junction kept 5 bases outside the gene matches. The CDR3 bases are TGCGCCAGCAGCCAAGTAGGCCTAGCGGGGTACAATGAGCAGTTCTTC. Its protein product is CASSQVGLAGYNEQFF.

The V and J genes are TRBV29-1 and TRBJ2-1; 10 positions match TRBD1. Germline V gene data show CDR1 as SQVTM and CDR2 as ANQGSEA. Trimming cost V 0 bases and J 6 bases; bases outside gene matches: 5. The CDR3 is made up of 15 amino acids. The CDR3 region is CSVEEWGQGINEQFF. The CDR3 DNA follows: TGCAGCGTTGAAGAATGGGGACAGGGGATCAATGAGCAGTTCTTC.

This clonotype has a handful of counts. The rearrangement joins TRBV29-1 to TRBJ2-3, with TRBD1 as a possible D gene (6 bases). V was trimmed by 4 bases and J by 0 bases, leaving 14 bases between them. The CDR3 loop spans 15 amino acids. Germline CDR1 and CDR2: SQVTM and ANQGSEA. For the CDR3, the DNA is TGCAGCGTTGTCAGGGGCCTCACTAGCACAGATACGCAGTATTTT. Amino acids: CSVVRGLTSTDTQYF.

The rearrangement uses TRBV5-1 and TRBJ2-2; 7 positions agree with TRBD1. V dropped 4 bases and J dropped 4; count of bases not matched to a gene: 10. The CDR3 is made up of 16 amino acids. The germline V gene has CDR1 SGHRS and CDR2 YFSETQ. CDR3 in DNA: TGCGCCAGCAGCATAGGGGGCCGTAGTCCCACCGGGGAGCTGTTTTTT. Protein: CASSIGGRSPTGELFF.

This clonotype was detected only a few times. The rearrangement joins TRBV5-1 to TRBJ2-7; possibly TRBD1 for D (5 bases). The CDR3 contains 15 residues. CDR1 is SGHRS, CDR2 YFSETQ, per germline. Trimming pared 6 bases from V and 5 bases from J, leaving 21 bases between. The CDR3 loop reads CASNPGLSSVHEQYF. The CDR3 DNA reads as TGCGCCAGCAACCCAGGGCTGTCCTCCGTCCACGAGCAGTACTTC.

The J gene is TRBJ2-2, the V gene TRBV7-8, with 10 bases fitting TRBD1. CDR3 length: 18 residues. The ends lost 1 base at V and 3 bases at J; junction bases unmatched: 8. Germline V gene lookup returns CDR1 SGHVS and CDR2 FQNEAQ. Here the CDR3 DNA reads TGTGCCAGCAGCTTAGTGGCGAGGACAGGGGGTGACACCGGGGAGCTGTTTTTT. The encoded protein is CASSLVARTGGDTGELFF.

The J gene is TRBJ1-4, the V gene TRBV5-1, with TRBD1 matching over 9 bases. Germline assignment: CDR1 SGHRS and CDR2 YFSETQ. CDR3 size: 13 residues. Trimming cost V 7 bases and J 6 bases; bases outside gene matches: 4. CDR3 sequence (DNA): TGCGCCAGCTTGGGACAGGGCTATGAAAAACTGTTTTTT. This encodes CASLGQGYEKLFF. Full variable domain (outside the CDR3, taken from reference TRBV5-1 and TRBJ1-4): KAGVTQTPRYLIKTRGQQVTLSCSPISGHRSVSWYQQTPGQGLQFLFEYFSETQRNKGNFPGRFSGRQFSNSRSEMNVSTLELGDSALYLCASLGQGYEKLFFGSGTQLSVL.

The gene calls are TRBV11-2 and TRBJ2-1; 9 nucleotides agree with TRBD1. V was pared by 5 bases and J by 13 bases, with 15 bases of the junction left unmatched. The CDR3 is made up of 15 amino acids. Germline V gives CDR1 SGHAT, CDR2 FQNNGV. The CDR3 loop is CASSAKPGQGLRQFF. CDR3 DNA sequence: TGTGCCAGCAGCGCCAAACCGGGACAGGGTTTGAGACAGTTCTTC.

The chain recombines TRBV20-1 with TRBJ2-2, with D uncertain. Germline CDR1 and CDR2: DFQATT and SNEGSKA (reference sequence). The CDR3 has 13 residues. V lost 5 bases, J lost 2 bases, and 9 bases lay in between. CDR3 region: CSAPPFNTGELFF. Written as DNA, the CDR3 is TGCAGTGCTCCCCCGTTTAACACCGGGGAGCTGTTTTTT.

The chain employs TRBV29-1 and TRBJ1-2; 9 bases match TRBD1. Germline V CDR1 and CDR2: SQVTM, ANQGSEA. The CDR3 is 15 amino acids. J was trimmed by 4 bases and V by 2 bases; bases with no gene match: 8. Written as DNA, the CDR3 is TGCAGCGTTGAAAAGGGGACAGGGCTCCCCTATGGCTACACCTTC. Translation gives CSVEKGTGLPYGYTF.

This chain uses TRBV24-1 with TRBJ2-7, with D unresolved. The V end was cut by 7 bases, the J end by 5 bases, with 14 bases between. CDR3 size: 13 residues. Germline CDR1 reads KGHDR; CDR2 reads SFDVKD. CDR3 in amino acids: CATRAERDDEQYF. In nucleotides, the CDR3 is TGTGCCACCAGAGCAGAAAGGGATGACGAGCAGTACTTC.

This clonotype was observed a few times. This chain joins TRBV10-3 and TRBJ2-3; D is undetermined. The CDR3 covers 11 residues. Germline V gene lookup returns CDR1 ENHRY and CDR2 SYGVKD. V was pared by 11 bases and J by 4 bases, with 10 bases between. This chain's CDR3 is CAVKGSDTQYF. The CDR3 bases are TGTGCCGTAAAGGGTTCAGATACGCAGTATTTT.

This chain uses TRBV29-1 with TRBJ1-4; 8 bases fit TRBD1. V lost 4 bases to trimming and J lost 0 bases; unmatched junction nucleotides: 4. There are 15 residues in the CDR3. Per germline, CDR1 SQVTM and CDR2 ANQGSEA. As DNA, the CDR3 is TGCAGCGTTGCCGGGACAGGATCAACTAATGAAAAACTGTTTTTT. It translates to CSVAGTGSTNEKLFF.

This clonotype came up a few times. This chain joins TRBV7-9 and TRBJ2-7; D may be TRBD1 or TRBD2 (6 bases each). Trimming removed 5 bases at V and 1 base at J, with 15 bases between. The CDR3 is made up of 15 amino acids. Germline V lookup: CDR1 SEHNR, CDR2 FQNEAQ (reference sequence). CDR3 sequence: CASSPRQEGSYEQYF. CDR3 sequence (DNA): TGTGCCAGCAGCCCGCGACAGGAGGGGTCCTACGAGCAGTACTTC.

The rearrangement uses TRBV21-1 and TRBJ2-7; the table gives TRBD1 as D, unverified against the DNA. TRBV21-1 is noted as a pseudogene. This CDR3 has 16 amino acids. CDR3 DNA sequence: TGTGCCAGCAGCAAACCCTTTGGGGCAGGGAGGCGCGAGCAGTACGTC. This codes for CASSKPFGAGRREQYV.

In regard to this clonotype: A much larger clone differs from this one at a single base, so this may be a read error. This chain links TRBV20-1 with TRBJ1-1, with no clear D. Germline values: CDR1 DFQATT, CDR2 SNEGSKA (reference sequence). Deletions cut 3 bases from V and 1 base from J, with 9 bases between. The CDR3 is 13 residues long. The CDR3 here is CSARGGQNTEAFF. The CDR3 DNA reads TGCAGTGCTAGGGGAGGGCAGAACACTGAAGCTTTCTTT.

CDR3 coding DNA: TGCGCCAGCAGCTCCCCGGCTGAAGCTTTCTTT. Its translation: CASSSPAEAFF. The genes are TRBV5-1 and TRBJ1-1; D unclear. Germline values: CDR1 SGHRS, CDR2 YFSETQ. The CDR3 is made up of 11 amino acids. The V gene lost 3 bases and the J gene lost 6 bases, with 6 bases spanning the gap.

The chain is built from TRBV25-1 and TRBJ1-6, with D unresolved. The germline V gene encodes CDR1 MGHDK and CDR2 SYGVNS. Trimming cost V 0 bases and J 6 bases, with 0 bases left between them. The CDR3 extends over 12 amino acids. The DNA for the CDR3 is TGTGCCAGCAGTGAATATAATTCACCCCTCCACTTT. Amino acids: CASSEYNSPLHF.

This clonotype was counted a few times. The chain combines TRBV5-1 with TRBJ1-1; D is uncertain. The ends were cut back, 0 bases at V and 0 bases at J, with 9 bases in the middle. The germline V gene has CDR1 SGHRS and CDR2 YFSETQ. There are 15 residues in the CDR3. CDR3 bases: TGCGCCAGCAGCTTGGTTGGGGTTATGAACACTGAAGCTTTCTTT. Residues: CASSLVGVMNTEAFF.

This clonotype was observed a few times. This chain links TRBV7-6 with TRBJ1-4; D gene unclear. V was shortened by 1 base and J by 8 bases, with 14 bases between the two germline ends. The CDR3 is 15 amino acids. CDR1 SGHVS and CDR2 FNYEAQ come from the germline V gene. In DNA, the CDR3 is TGTGCCAGCAGCTTAGTCAGTACCCAGAACGAAAAACTGTTTTTT. This gives the protein CASSLVSTQNEKLFF.

V gene TRBV6-1 combines with J gene TRBJ2-1, with D perhaps TRBD2 (5 bases). Germline V gives CDR1 MNHNS, CDR2 SASEGT. The V end lost 1 base, the J end lost 8 bases, and 9 bases lay between the germline ends. The CDR3 length is 13 residues. The CDR3 protein is CASSEVGDDEQFF. The CDR3 nucleotides are TGTGCCAGCAGTGAAGTCGGGGATGATGAGCAGTTCTTC.

This chain links TRBV5-1 with TRBJ2-5, with TRBD1 as a possible D gene (5 bases). Trimming took off 4 bases at V and 2 bases at J, with 12 bases between the two ends. The CDR3 loop spans 14 amino acids. Germline CDR1 is SGHRS and CDR2 is YFSETQ. CDR3 residues: CASSLLRVQETQYF. CDR3 bases: TGCGCCAGCAGCCTACTCAGGGTGCAAGAGACCCAGTACTTC.